This T cell receptor (beta chain) was sequenced during a study of follicular helper T cells after annual influenza vaccination. Germline-derived CDR1 and CDR2 are SGHDT and YYEEEE. The CDR3 covers 15 residues. With 1 base removed from V and 9 bases from J, the gap between germline ends came to 17 bases. Documented time point: 2015-2016 season, 7 days after influenza vaccination. The protocol was immunoSEQ multiplex PCR, while the TCRdb copy is restricted to in-frame clones and leaves out a portion. The sample shows 4,000 to 5,500 clones, 83% of them seen only once. This receptor was obtained from an adult who received the influenza vaccine. This specimen was CXCR5+ CD38- circulating T follicular helper cells from blood, taken 7 days after influenza vaccination. Sample subset: circulating Tfh, non-naive CD4+CXCR5+PD-1+ (ICOS+CD38+ or ICOS-CD38-). The V call is TRBV5-6, the J call TRBJ2-1; no reliable D call. The CDR3 region has the DNA TGTGCCAGCAGCTTGTCTCCTCGAGTGATTGGTGAGCAGTTCTTC. Its translation: CASSLSPRVIGEQFF. The whole variable domain, filled in from reference TRBV5-6 and TRBJ2-1, reads DAGVTQSPTHLIKTRGQQVTLRCSPKSGHDTVSWYQQALGQGPQFIFQYYEEEERQRGNFPDRFSGHQFPNYSSELNVNALLLGDSALYLCASSLSPRVIGEQFFGPGTRLTVL.